Following are 8 T cell receptor beta chains from one sample sequenced in a study of T cell responses to AZD1222 COVID-19 vaccine. TCRdb keeps only in-frame clones here, not all; method: immunoSEQ multiplex PCR. The sample shows about 67,000 clones, 84% of them seen only once. Sequencing was performed on peripheral blood, taken on day 0 of AZD1222 vaccination. Receptors were obtained from an adult in good health.

The chain couples TRBV5-5 to TRBJ2-1; 9 positions agree with TRBD2. The CDR3 sequence is 16 residues long. Losses at the gene ends were 4 bases for V and 4 bases for J; bases not matched to a gene: 9. Germline loops: CDR1 SGHKS, CDR2 YYEKEE (reference sequence). Here the CDR3 reads CASSPGAGGPYNEQFF. CDR3 in DNA: TGTGCCAGCAGCCCCGGGGCGGGAGGGCCATACAATGAGCAGTTCTTC. The full variable domain, with the rest looked up from reference TRBV5-5 and TRBJ2-1, is DAGVTQSPTHLIKTRGQQVTLRCSPISGHKSVSWYQQVLGQGPQFIFQYYEKEERGRGNFPDRFSARQFPNYSSELNVNALLLGDSALYLCASSPGAGGPYNEQFFGPGTRLTVL.

This rearrangement joins TRBV20-1 to TRBJ1-1, with 8 bases aligning to TRBD1. The V gene end was trimmed by 3 bases and the J gene end by 2 bases; junction bases not matched to a gene: 17. The CDR3 runs 18 residues. The germline gives CDR1 DFQATT, CDR2 SNEGSKA (reference sequence). The CDR3 loop reads CSASSSPGRGLYNTEAFF. The DNA of the CDR3 is TGCAGTGCTAGTTCCTCCCCCGGCAGGGGGCTATACAACACTGAAGCTTTCTTT.

V usage is TRBV7-8 and J usage is TRBJ1-2, with 11 nucleotides matching TRBD1. The CDR3 is made up of 16 amino acids. CDR1 is SGHVS and CDR2 is FQNEAQ in the germline V gene. Germline trimming cut 1 base from V and 7 bases from J; bases unmatched to any gene: 8. As DNA, the CDR3 is TGTGCCAGCAGCTTAGGCGTGGACAGGGGGCGGGGTGGCTACACCTTC. Protein product: CASSLGVDRGRGGYTF.

The rearrangement links TRBV27 to TRBJ1-2; unclear D gene. Trimming stripped 2 bases from V and 4 bases from J, with 17 bases between. This CDR3 comprises 16 residues. Per germline, CDR1 MNHEY and CDR2 SMNVEV (reference sequence). The CDR3 coding sequence is TGTGCCAGCAGTTTAGGGTATCGGCAGGAACCCTATGGCTACACCTTC. Encoded protein: CASSLGYRQEPYGYTF.

This clone was counted once. The DNA for the CDR3 is TGTGCCAGCAGCGTAGCCCCAGGGGGCGTGGGCTACGAGCAGTACTTC. Amino acid sequence: CASSVAPGGVGYEQYF. The gene calls are TRBV9 and TRBJ2-7; 8 nucleotides agree with TRBD1. Germline loops: CDR1 SGDLS, CDR2 YYNGEE. Germline trimming cut 0 bases from V and 3 bases from J; bases unmatched to any gene: 8. This CDR3 contains 16 residues.

The rearrangement joins TRBV5-1 to TRBJ2-7, with D perhaps assigned TRBD1 or TRBD2 (5 bases each). The germline V and J ends were trimmed by 0 bases and 4 bases, with 14 bases remaining between them. Germline lookup yields CDR1 SGHRS and CDR2 YFSETQ. This CDR3 has 15 residues. In DNA form, the CDR3 reads TGCGCCAGCAGCTTGGCCATGGGGACGTTTTACGAGCAGTACTTC. Encoded protein: CASSLAMGTFYEQYF.

The chain combines TRBV6-6 with TRBJ1-3; D unclear. V gave up 6 bases and J gave up 6 bases, with 18 bases separating them. The germline gives CDR1 MNHNY, CDR2 SVGAGI (reference sequence). The CDR3 has 15 amino acids. The CDR3 is CASSSGLVLENTIYF. Here the CDR3 DNA reads TGTGCCAGCAGCAGTGGCCTGGTGTTAGAAAACACCATATATTTT.

This clone was found once. The rearrangement uses TRBV2 and TRBJ2-2; perhaps TRBD2 as D (5 bases). The CDR3 extends over 16 amino acids. V lost 5 bases to trimming and J lost 5 bases, with 18 bases between them. Germline CDR1 SNHLY, CDR2 FYNNEI. The CDR3 here is CASSRTRAEGTGELFF. In nucleotides, the CDR3 is TGTGCCAGCAGTAGGACCCGGGCCGAGGGTACCGGGGAGCTGTTTTTT. Complete variable domain (other parts from reference TRBV2 and TRBJ2-2): EPEVTQTPSHQVTQMGQEVILRCVPISNHLYFYWYRQILGQKVEFLVSFYNNEISEKSEIFDDQFSVERPDGSNFTLKIRSTKLEDSAMYFCASSRTRAEGTGELFFGEGSRLTVL.